The following is a T cell receptor beta chain sequence with its context. No antigen is known for it. Germline-derived CDR1 and CDR2 are MNHNY and SVGAGI (reference sequence). The CDR3 totals 16 residues. The V gene lost 0 bases and the J gene lost 6 bases, with 15 bases spanning the gap. TCRdb's table, derived via immunoSEQ multiplex PCR, lists solely in-frame clones and lacks some. The sample shows about 130,000 clones, 75% to 90% of them seen only once. The entry originates in a study of cytomegalovirus exposure and HLA in healthy donors. Findings and caveats of the study: The study put 160 or so TCR beta chains on its list as cytomegalovirus-associated. The finding came from a later analysis; first-cohort TCR clusters tended to co-occur in the roughly 110 validation repertoires.

The chain links TRBV6-6 to TRBJ1-5; a possible D gene is TRBD1 (6 bases). This sequence originates from a woman aged 18-29 years in good health and CMV-seronegative. Sequenced input: PBMCs. The CDR3 loop reads CASSYSISGVGQPQHF. The CDR3, as DNA: TGTGCCAGCAGTTACTCGATATCAGGGGTCGGTCAGCCCCAGCATTTT.